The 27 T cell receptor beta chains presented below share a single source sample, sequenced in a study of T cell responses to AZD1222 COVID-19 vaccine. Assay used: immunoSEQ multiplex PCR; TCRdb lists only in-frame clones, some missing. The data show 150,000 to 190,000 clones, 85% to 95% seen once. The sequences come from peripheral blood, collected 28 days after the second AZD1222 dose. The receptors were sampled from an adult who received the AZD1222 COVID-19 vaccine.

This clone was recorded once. The CDR3 here is CASSSYQGSGVEQYF. The CDR3, as DNA: TGTGCCAGCAGTTCCTACCAGGGTTCGGGGGTCGAGCAGTACTTC. The chain links TRBV6-5 to TRBJ2-7; TRBD2 is a possible D gene (6 bases). The germline gives CDR1 MNHEY, CDR2 SVGAGI. V lost 4 bases and J lost 6, with 19 bases in between. The length of the CDR3 is 15 residues.

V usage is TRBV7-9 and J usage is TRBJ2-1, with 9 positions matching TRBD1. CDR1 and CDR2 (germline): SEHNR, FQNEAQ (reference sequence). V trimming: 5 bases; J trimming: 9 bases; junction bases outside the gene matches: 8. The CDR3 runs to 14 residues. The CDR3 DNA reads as TGTGCCAGCAGCCACCGACAGGGGGATCGTGAGCAGTTCTTC. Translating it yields CASSHRQGDREQFF.

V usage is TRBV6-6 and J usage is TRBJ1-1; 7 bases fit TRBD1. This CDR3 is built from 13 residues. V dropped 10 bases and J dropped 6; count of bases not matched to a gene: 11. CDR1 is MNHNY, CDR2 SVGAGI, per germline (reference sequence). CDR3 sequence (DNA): TGTGCCACCAAAGCAGGGGGGAGCGCTGAAGCTTTCTTT. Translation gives CATKAGGSAEAFF.

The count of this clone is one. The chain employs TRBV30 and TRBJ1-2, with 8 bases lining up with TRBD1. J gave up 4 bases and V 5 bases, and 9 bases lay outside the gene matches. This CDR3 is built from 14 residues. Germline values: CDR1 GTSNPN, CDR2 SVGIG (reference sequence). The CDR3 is CAWVPPQGVYGYTF. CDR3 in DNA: TGTGCCTGGGTGCCCCCACAGGGGGTCTATGGCTACACCTTC.

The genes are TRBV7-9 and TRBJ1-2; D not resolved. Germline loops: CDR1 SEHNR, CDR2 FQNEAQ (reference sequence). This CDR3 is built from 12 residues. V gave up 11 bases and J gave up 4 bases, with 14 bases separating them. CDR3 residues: CAGEREAYGYTF. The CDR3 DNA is TGTGCCGGCGAAAGGGAGGCCTATGGCTACACCTTC.

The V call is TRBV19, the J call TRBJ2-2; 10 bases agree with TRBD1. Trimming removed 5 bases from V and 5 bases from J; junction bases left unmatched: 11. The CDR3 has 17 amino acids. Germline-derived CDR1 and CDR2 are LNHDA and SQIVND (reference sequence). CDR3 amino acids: CASSYLPGTGATGELFF. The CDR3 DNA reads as TGTGCCAGTAGTTATCTGCCCGGGACAGGGGCGACCGGGGAGCTGTTTTTT.

The CDR3 is CASSPGTGGNTIYF. DNA for the CDR3: TGTGCCAGCAGCCCCGGGACAGGGGGAAACACCATATATTTT. The chain links TRBV7-8 to TRBJ1-3; 9 bases agree with TRBD1. The CDR3 is 14 residues long. V was pared by 5 bases and J by 4 bases, with 3 bases of the junction left unmatched. CDR1 is SGHVS and CDR2 is FQNEAQ in the germline V gene.

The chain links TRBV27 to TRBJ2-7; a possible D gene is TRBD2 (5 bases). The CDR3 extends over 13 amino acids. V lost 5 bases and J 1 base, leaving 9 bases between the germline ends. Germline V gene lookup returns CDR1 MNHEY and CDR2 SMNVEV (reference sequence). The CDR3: CASSPRLSYEQYF. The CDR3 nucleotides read TGTGCCAGCAGTCCTAGACTATCCTACGAGCAGTACTTC.

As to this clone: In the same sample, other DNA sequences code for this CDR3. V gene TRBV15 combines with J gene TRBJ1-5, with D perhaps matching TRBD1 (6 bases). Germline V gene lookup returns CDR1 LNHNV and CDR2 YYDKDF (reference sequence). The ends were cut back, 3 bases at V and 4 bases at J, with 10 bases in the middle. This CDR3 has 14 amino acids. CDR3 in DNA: TGTGCCACCAGCAGGGACAGAGGGAATCAGCCCCAGCATTTT. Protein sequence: CATSRDRGNQPQHF.

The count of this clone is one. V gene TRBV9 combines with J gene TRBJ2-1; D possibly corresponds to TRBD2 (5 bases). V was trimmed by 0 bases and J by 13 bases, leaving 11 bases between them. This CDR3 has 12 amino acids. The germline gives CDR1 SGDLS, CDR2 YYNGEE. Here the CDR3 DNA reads TGTGCCAGCAGCGTAGCTCTGGGAGAACAGTTCTTC. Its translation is CASSVALGEQFF.

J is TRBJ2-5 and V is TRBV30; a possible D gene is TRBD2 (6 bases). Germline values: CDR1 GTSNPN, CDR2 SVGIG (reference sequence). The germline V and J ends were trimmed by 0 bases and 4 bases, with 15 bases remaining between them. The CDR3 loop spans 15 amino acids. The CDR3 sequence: CAWSVTSGPPETQYF. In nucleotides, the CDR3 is TGTGCCTGGAGTGTAACCAGCGGGCCTCCAGAGACCCAGTACTTC.

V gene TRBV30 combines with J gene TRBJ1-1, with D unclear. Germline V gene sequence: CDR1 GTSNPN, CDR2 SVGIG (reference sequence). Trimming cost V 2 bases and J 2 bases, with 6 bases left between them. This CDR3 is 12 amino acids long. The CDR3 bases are TGTGCCTGGAGTCTAACCAACACTGAAGCTTTCTTT. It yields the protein CAWSLTNTEAFF.

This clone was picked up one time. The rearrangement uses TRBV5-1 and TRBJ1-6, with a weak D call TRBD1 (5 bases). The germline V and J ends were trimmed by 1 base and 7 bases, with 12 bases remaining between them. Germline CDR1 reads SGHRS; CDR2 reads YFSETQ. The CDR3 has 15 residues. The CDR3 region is CASSLSGLRNSPLHF. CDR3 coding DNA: TGCGCCAGCAGCTTGTCGGGACTGAGAAATTCACCCCTCCACTTT. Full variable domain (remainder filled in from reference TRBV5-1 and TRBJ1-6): KAGVTQTPRYLIKTRGQQVTLSCSPISGHRSVSWYQQTPGQGLQFLFEYFSETQRNKGNFPGRFSGRQFSNSRSEMNVSTLELGDSALYLCASSLSGLRNSPLHFGNGTRLTVT.

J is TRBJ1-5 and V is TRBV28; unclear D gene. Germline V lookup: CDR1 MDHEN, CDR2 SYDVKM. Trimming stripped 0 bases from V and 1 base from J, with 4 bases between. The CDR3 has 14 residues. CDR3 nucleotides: TGTGCCAGCAGTTTATGGGAGAGCAATCAGCCCCAGCATTTT. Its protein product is CASSLWESNQPQHF. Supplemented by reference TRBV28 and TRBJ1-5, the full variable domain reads DVKVTQSSRYLVKRTGEKVFLECVQDMDHENMFWYRQDPGLGLRLIYFSYDVKMKEKGDIPEGYSVSREKKERFSLILESASTNQTSMYLCASSLWESNQPQHFGDGTRLSIL.

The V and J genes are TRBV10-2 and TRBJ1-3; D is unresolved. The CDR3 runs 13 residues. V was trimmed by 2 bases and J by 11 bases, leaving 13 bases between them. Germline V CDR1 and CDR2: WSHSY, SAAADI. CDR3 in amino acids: CASSEGQPRPIYF. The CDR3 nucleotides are TGCGCCAGCAGTGAGGGGCAGCCCAGGCCCATATATTTT.

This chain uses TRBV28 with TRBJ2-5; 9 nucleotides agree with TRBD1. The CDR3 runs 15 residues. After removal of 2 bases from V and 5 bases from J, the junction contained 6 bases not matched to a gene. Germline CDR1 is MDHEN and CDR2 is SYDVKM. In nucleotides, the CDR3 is TGTGCCAGCAGTTTAACGGGACAGGGTGTTGAGACCCAGTACTTC. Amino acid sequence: CASSLTGQGVETQYF.

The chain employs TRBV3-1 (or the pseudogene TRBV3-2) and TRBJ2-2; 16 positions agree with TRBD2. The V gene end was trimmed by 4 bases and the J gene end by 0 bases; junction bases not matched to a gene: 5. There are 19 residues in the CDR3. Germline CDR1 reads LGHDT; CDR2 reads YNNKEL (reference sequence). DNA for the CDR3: TGTGCCAGCAGCCCGGGGACTAGCGGGAGGGTCCCGAACACCGGGGAGCTGTTTTTT. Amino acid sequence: CASSPGTSGRVPNTGELFF.

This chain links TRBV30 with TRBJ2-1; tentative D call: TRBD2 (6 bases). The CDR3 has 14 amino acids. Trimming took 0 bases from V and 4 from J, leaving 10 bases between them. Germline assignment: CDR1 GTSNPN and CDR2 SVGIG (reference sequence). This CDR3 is CAWSVASVYNEQFF. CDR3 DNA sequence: TGTGCCTGGAGTGTGGCTAGCGTTTACAATGAGCAGTTCTTC.

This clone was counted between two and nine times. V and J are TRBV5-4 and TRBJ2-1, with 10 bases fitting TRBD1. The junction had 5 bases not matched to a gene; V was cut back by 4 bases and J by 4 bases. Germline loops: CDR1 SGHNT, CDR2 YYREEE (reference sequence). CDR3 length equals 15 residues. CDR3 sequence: CASSPGQGEYNEQFF. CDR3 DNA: TGTGCCAGCAGCCCAGGACAGGGGGAATACAATGAGCAGTTCTTC.

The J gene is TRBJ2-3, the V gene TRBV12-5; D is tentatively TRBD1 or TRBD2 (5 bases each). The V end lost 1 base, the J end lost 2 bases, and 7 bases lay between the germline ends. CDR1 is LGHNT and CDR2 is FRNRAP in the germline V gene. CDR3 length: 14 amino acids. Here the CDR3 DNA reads TGTGCTAGTGGTTTGGGGGGGAACACAGATACGCAGTATTTT. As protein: CASGLGGNTDTQYF.

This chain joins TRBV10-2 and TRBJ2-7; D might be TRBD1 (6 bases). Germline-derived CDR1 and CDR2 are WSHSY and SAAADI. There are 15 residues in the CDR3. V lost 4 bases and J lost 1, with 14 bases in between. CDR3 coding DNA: TGCGCCAGCAGTGCCCCACAGGGTGGATCCTACGAGCAGTACTTC. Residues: CASSAPQGGSYEQYF.

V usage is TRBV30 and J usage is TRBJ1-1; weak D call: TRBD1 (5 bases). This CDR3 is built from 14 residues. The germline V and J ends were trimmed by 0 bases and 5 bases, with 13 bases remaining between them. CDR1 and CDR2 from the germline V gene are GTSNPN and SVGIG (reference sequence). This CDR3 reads CAWSVLRGGTEAFF. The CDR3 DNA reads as TGTGCCTGGAGTGTACTTCGGGGGGGGACTGAAGCTTTCTTT. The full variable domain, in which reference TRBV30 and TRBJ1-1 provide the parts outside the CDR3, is SQTIHQWPATLVQPVGSPLSLECTVEGTSNPNLYWYRQAAGRGLQLLFYSVGIGQISSEVPQNLSASRPQDRQFILSSKKLLLSDSGFYLCAWSVLRGGTEAFFGQGTRLTVV.

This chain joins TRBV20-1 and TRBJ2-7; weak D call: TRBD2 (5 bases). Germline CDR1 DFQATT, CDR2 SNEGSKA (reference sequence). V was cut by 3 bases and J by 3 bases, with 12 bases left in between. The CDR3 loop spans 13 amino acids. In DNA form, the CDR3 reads TGCAGTGCTAGTGACGGACTTGGCTACGAGCAGTACTTC. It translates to CSASDGLGYEQYF.

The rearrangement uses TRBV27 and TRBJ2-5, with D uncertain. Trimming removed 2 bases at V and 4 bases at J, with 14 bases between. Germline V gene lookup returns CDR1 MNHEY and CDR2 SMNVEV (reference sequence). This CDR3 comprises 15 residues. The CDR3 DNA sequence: TGTGCCAGCAGTTTAGCCGGGCCCGGAGTAGAGACCCAGTACTTC. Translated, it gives CASSLAGPGVETQYF.

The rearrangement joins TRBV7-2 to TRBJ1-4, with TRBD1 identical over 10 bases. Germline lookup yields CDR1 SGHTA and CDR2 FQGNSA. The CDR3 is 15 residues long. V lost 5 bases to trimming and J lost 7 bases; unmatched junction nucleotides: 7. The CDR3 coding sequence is TGTGCCAGCAGCCGCCGGGACAGGGGTTTTGAAAAACTGTTTTTT. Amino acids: CASSRRDRGFEKLFF.

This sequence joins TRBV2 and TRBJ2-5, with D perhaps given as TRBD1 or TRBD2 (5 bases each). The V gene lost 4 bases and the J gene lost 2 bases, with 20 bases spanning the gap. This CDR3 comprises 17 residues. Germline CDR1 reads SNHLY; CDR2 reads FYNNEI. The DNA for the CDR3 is TGTGCCAGCAGTGGTCGGGGCCCAACCCGCCATCAAGAGACCCAGTACTTC. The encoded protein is CASSGRGPTRHQETQYF.

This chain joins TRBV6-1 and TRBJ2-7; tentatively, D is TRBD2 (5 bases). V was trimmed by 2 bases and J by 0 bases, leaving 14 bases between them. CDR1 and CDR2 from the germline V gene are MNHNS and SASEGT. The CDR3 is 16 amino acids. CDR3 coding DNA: TGTGCCAGCAGTGAAAGGGAGCAGGTTAACTCCTACGAGCAGTACTTC. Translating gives CASSEREQVNSYEQYF.